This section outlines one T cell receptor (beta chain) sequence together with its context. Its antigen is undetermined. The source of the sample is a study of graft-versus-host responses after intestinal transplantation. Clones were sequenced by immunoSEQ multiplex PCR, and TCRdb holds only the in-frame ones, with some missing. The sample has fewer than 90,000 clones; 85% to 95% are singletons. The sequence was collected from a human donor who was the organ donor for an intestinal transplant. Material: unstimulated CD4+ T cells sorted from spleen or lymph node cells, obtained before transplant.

The chain's CDR3 is CASSATPTGQDEQFF. The CDR3 DNA reads as TGTGCCAGTAGTGCCACCCCCACAGGGCAAGATGAGCAGTTCTTC. The chain employs TRBV19 and TRBJ2-1; weak D call: TRBD1 (6 bases). The CDR3 spans 15 residues. V was trimmed by 5 bases and J by 8 bases, leaving 19 bases between them. Germline values: CDR1 LNHDA, CDR2 SQIVND (reference sequence). Full variable domain (missing parts from reference TRBV19 and TRBJ2-1): DGGITQSPKYLFRKEGQNVTLSCEQNLNHDAMYWYRQDPGQGLRLIYYSQIVNDFQKGDIAEGYSVSREKKESFPLTVTSAQKNPTAFYLCASSATPTGQDEQFFGPGTRLTVL.